The present T cell receptor (beta chain) was sequenced within a study of cytomegalovirus exposure and HLA in healthy donors. Study observations and caveats: As a later analysis revealed, the rate of TCR association differed by HLA locus, with DRB1 most and HLA-C fewest. TCR beta V segments were, for the most part, productive about 87% or about 30% of the time in an earlier analysis. Among the sequence variants, a highly shared cluster was likely an artifact of sequencing. Reports described diagnosis of cytomegalovirus status by the classifier as highly specific and sensitive.

The PCR used 60 Vbeta and 13 Jbeta primers. Some clones are missing from TCRdb's copy, which holds only in-frame ones; the method was immunoSEQ multiplex PCR. The sample includes approximately 100,000 clones, over 60% of them seen just once. About this clone itself: Its antigen is not known.

Unmatched junction bases numbered 4, after V lost 0 bases and J lost 5 bases. The CDR3 has 15 residues. Per germline, CDR1 SGHRS and CDR2 YFSETQ. The V gene is TRBV5-1, the J gene TRBJ2-1; 8 bases agree with TRBD1. Sequencing was done on a sample of PBMCs. The sequence was collected from a woman in her forties or fifties in good health and CMV-seropositive. The CDR3 sequence is CASSLGQGKHNEQFF. The CDR3 DNA reads as TGCGCCAGCAGCTTGGGACAGGGGAAGCACAATGAGCAGTTCTTC.